This T cell receptor beta chain was identified in a study of blood T cell repertoires in COVID-19. The CDR3 is made up of 17 amino acids. The ends were cut back, 0 bases at V and 0 bases at J, with 12 bases in the middle. Germline V gives CDR1 ENHRY, CDR2 SYGVKD. Generated by immunoSEQ multiplex PCR, the TCRdb table keeps only in-frame clones and is missing some. Of about 100,000 clones in the sample, around 84% are singletons; the top ten hold about 1.8%. The clonotype was recovered from a woman in her 70s with active or convalescent COVID-19. The sequencing input was peripheral blood. V and J are TRBV10-3 and TRBJ1-5; D is uncertain. This CDR3 is CAISESASADSNQPQHF. DNA of the CDR3: TGTGCCATCAGTGAGTCAGCGTCGGCAGATAGCAATCAGCCCCAGCATTTT.